This T cell receptor beta chain was observed in a study of CD8+ T cells in alopecia areata. Across the study: Tofacitinib administration to treated patients was oral, at 5 to 10 mg twice daily. Study-wide points: Affected scalp, especially in alopecia totalis/universalis, had a higher clonality than normal scalp did.

cDNA prepared by RNA extraction and subsequent reverse transcription served as the template for sequencing. TCRdb keeps only in-frame clones here, not all; method: immunoSEQ multiplex PCR. The sample lists 200,000 to 250,000 clones, 50% to 70% occurring once. Treatment given: oral pan-JAK inhibitor, 5-10 mg twice daily. This CDR3 is 12 amino acids long. V gave up 7 bases and J gave up 2 bases; unmatched junction bases: 1. Germline V CDR1 and CDR2: MNHNY, SVGAGI (reference sequence). This clone was seen a handful of times. Its antigen is unknown. The rearrangement links TRBV6-6 to TRBJ2-7, with 8 bases matching TRBD1. The sample was CD4+ T cells sorted from blood, taken at week 4, from a patient treated with tofacitinib. This TCR came from a human donor with alopecia areata. The CDR3 is CASTQGAYEQYF. The CDR3 nucleotides read TGTGCCAGCACACAGGGGGCCTACGAGCAGTACTTC.